This T cell receptor beta chain originates from a study of blood T cell repertoires in COVID-19. Libraries were prepared by immunoSEQ multiplex PCR; TCRdb keeps only in-frame clonotypes and omits some of them. This table has 370,000 or so clones, around 87% appearing once. Germline V gene lookup returns CDR1 SNHLY and CDR2 FYNNEI. V lost 10 bases and J lost 0; bases outside the gene matches: 3. This CDR3 contains 13 residues. The sequence came from a man under 40 who had recovered from COVID-19. The chain links TRBV2 to TRBJ2-1; TRBD1 agrees at 7 bases. The sequencing sample was made of PBMCs or T cells enriched from blood (not recorded which). CDR3 in DNA: TGTGCCACCACAGGGGCCTCCTACAATGAGCAGTTCTTC. This gives the protein CATTGASYNEQFF.